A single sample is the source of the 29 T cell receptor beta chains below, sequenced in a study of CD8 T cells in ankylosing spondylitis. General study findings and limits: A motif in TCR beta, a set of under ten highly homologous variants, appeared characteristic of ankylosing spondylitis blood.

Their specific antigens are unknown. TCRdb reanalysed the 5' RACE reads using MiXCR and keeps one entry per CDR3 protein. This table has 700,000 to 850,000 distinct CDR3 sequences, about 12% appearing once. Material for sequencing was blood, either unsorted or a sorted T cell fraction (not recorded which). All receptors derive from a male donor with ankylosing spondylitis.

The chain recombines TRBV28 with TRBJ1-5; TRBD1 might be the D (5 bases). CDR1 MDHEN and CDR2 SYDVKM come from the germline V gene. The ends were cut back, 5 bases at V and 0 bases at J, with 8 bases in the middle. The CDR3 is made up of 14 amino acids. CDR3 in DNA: TGTGCCAGCAGTATCAGGGCTAGCAATCAGCCCCAGCATTTT. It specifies CASSIRASNQPQHF. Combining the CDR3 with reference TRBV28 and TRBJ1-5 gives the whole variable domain DVKVTQSSRYLVKRTGEKVFLECVQDMDHENMFWYRQDPGLGLRLIYFSYDVKMKEKGDIPEGYSVSREKKERFSLILESASTNQTSMYLCASSIRASNQPQHFGDGTRLSIL.

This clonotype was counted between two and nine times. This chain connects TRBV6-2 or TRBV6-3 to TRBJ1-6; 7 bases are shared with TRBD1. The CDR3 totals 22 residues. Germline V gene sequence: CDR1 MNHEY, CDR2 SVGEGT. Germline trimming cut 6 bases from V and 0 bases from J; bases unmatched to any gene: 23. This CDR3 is CASRSRVRDRGSLSSYNSPLHF. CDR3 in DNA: TGTGCCAGCAGATCCCGTGTCCGGGACAGAGGATCTTTAAGCTCCTATAATTCACCCCTCCACTTT.

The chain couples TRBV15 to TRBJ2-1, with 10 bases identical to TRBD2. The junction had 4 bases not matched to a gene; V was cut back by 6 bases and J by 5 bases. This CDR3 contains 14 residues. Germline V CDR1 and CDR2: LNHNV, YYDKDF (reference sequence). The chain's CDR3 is CATRRTSGNNEQFF. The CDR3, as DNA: TGTGCCACCAGGAGGACTAGCGGCAACAATGAGCAGTTCTTC.

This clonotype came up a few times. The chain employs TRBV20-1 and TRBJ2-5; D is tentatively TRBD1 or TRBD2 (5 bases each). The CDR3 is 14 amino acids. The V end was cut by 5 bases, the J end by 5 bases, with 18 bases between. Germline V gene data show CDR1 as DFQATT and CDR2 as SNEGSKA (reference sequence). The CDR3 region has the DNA TGCAGTGCTCTGCCGGGGCCGTCAAAGGAGACCCAGTACTTC. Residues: CSALPGPSKETQYF.

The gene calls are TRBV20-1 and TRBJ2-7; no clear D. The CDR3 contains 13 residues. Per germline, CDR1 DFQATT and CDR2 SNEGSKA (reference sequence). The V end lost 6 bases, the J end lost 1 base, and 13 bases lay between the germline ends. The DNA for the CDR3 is TGCAGTGCCACGATCCCTGAGTCCTACGAGCAGTACTTC. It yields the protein CSATIPESYEQYF.

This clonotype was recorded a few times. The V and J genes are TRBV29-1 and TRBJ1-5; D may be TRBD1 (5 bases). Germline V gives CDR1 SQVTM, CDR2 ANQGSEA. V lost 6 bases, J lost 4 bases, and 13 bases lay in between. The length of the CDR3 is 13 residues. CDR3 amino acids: CSVARQQNQPQHF. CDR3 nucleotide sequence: TGCAGCGTCGCCCGACAGCAAAATCAGCCCCAGCATTTT.

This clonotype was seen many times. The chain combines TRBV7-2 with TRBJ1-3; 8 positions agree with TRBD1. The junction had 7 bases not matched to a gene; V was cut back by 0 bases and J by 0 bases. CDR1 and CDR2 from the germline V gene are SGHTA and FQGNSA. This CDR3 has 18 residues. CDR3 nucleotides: TGTGCCAGCAGCTTAGCAGCGGGACAGGCGAGCTCTGGAAACACCATATATTTT. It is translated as CASSLAAGQASSGNTIYF.

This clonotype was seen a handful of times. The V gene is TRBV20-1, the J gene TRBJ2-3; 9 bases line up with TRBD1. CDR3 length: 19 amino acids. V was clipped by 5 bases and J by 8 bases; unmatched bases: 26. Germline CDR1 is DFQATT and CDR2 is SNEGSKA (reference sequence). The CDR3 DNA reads TGCAGTGCTGCCGGGACAGGGATTGAGGGGACCCTTCATGGAGGTACGCAGTATTTT. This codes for CSAAGTGIEGTLHGGTQYF.

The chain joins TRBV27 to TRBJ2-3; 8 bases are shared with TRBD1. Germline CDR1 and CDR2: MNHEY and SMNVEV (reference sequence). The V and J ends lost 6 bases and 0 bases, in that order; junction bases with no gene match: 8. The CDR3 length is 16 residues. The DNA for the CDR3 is TGTGCCAGCAGGGTAATGACAGGGGAGAGCACAGATACGCAGTATTTT. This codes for CASRVMTGESTDTQYF.

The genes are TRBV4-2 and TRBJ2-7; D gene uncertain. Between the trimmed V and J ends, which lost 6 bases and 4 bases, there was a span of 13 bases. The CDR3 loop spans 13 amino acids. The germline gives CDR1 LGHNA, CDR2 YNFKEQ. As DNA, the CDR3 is TGTGCCAGCAGTCCAAGTCGGCGGTACGAGCAGTACTTC. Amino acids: CASSPSRRYEQYF.

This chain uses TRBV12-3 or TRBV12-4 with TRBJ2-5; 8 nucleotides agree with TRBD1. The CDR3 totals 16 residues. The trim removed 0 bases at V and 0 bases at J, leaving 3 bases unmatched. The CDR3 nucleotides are TGTGCCAGCAGTTTAGCCAGGGGGCAATACCAAGAGACCCAGTACTTC. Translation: CASSLARGQYQETQYF.

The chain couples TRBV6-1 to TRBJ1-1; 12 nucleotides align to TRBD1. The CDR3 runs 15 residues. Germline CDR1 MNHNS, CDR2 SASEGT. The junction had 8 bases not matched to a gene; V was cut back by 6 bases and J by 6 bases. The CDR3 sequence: CASSGEGQGAPEAFF. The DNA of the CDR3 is TGTGCCAGCAGCGGGGAGGGACAGGGGGCGCCTGAAGCTTTCTTT.

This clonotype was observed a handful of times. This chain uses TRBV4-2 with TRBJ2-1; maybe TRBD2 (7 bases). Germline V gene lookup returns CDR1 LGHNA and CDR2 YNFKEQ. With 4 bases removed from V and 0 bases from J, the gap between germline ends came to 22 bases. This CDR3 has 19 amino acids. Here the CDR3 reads CASSLVPSRGGPSYNEQFF. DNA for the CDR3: TGTGCCAGCAGCCTAGTACCATCGAGGGGGGGGCCCTCCTACAATGAGCAGTTCTTC.

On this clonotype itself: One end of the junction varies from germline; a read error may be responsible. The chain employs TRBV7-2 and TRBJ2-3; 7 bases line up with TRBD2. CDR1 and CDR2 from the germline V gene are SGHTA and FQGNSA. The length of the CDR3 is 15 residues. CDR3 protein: CASILPAGERGTQYF. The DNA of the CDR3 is TGTGCCAGCATCTTACCCGCGGGGGAACGTGGTACGCAGTATTTT. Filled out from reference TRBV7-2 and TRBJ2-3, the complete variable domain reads GAGVSQSPSNKVTEKGKDVELRCDPISGHTALYWYRQSLGQGLEFLIYFQGNSAPDKSGLPSDRFSAERTGGSVSTLTIQRTQQEDSAVYLCASILPAGERGTQYFGPGTRLTVL.

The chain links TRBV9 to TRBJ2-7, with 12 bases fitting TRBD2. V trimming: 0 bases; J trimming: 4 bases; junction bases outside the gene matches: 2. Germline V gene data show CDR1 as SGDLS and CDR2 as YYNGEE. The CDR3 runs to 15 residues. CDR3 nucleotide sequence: TGTGCCAGCAGCGTAGAAACTAGCGGGAGGTACGAGCAGTACTTC. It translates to CASSVETSGRYEQYF.

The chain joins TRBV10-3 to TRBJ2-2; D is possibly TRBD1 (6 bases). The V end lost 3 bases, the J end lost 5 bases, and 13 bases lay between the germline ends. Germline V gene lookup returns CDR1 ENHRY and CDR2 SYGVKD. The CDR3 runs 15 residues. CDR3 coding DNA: TGTGCCATCAGTGACTACAGGGTGGGGACCGGGGAGCTGTTTTTT. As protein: CAISDYRVGTGELFF.

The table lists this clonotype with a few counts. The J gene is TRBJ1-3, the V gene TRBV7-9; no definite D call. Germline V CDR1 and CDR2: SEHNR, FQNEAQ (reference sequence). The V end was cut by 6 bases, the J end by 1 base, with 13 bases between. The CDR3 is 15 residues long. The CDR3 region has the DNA TGTGCCAGCAGGTACAGCGGTTCGTCTGGAAACACCATATATTTT. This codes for CASRYSGSSGNTIYF.

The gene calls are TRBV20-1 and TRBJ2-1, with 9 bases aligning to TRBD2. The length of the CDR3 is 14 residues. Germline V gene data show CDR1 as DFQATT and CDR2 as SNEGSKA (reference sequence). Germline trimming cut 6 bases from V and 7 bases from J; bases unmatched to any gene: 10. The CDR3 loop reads CSAPLAGRVNEQFF. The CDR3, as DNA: TGCAGTGCCCCCCTAGCGGGGCGAGTTAATGAGCAGTTCTTC.

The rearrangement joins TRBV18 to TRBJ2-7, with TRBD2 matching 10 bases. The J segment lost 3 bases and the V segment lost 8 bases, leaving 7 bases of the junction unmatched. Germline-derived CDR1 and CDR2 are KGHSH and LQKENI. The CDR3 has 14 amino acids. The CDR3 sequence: CASTFSGRSYEQYF. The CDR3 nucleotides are TGTGCCAGCACCTTTAGCGGGAGGAGCTACGAGCAGTACTTC.

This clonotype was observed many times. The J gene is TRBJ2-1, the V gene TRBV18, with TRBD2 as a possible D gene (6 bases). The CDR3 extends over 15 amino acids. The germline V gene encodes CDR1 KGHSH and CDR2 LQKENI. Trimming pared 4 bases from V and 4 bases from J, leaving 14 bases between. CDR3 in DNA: TGTGCCAGCTCACGAAGCGGGTTCGGGTACAATGAGCAGTTCTTC. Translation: CASSRSGFGYNEQFF.

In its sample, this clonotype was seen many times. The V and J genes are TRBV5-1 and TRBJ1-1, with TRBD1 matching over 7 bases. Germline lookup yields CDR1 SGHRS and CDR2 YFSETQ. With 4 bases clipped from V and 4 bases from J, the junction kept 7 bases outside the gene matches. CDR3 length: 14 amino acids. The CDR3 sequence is CASSLVTGSTEAFF. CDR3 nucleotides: TGCGCCAGCAGCCTAGTGACAGGGTCCACTGAAGCTTTCTTT. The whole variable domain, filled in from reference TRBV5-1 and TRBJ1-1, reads KAGVTQTPRYLIKTRGQQVTLSCSPISGHRSVSWYQQTPGQGLQFLFEYFSETQRNKGNFPGRFSGRQFSNSRSEMNVSTLELGDSALYLCASSLVTGSTEAFFGQGTRLTVV.

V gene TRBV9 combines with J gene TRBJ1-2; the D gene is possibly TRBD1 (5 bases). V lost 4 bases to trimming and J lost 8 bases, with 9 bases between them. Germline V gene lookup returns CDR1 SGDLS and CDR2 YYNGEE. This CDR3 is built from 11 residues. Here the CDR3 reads CASSPQGGYTF. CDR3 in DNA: TGTGCCAGCAGCCCCCAGGGAGGCTACACCTTC.

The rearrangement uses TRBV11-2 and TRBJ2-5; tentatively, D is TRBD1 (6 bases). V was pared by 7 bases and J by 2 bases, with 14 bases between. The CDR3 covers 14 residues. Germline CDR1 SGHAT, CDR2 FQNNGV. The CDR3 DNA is TGTGCCAGCACCGACAGGTCCCCACAAGAGACCCAGTACTTC. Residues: CASTDRSPQETQYF.

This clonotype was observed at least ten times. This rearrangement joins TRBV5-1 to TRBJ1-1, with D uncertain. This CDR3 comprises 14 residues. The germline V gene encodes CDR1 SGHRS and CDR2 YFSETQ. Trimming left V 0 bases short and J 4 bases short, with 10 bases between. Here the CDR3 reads CASSLAGPSTEAFF. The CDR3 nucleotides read TGCGCCAGCAGCTTGGCCGGTCCGAGCACTGAAGCTTTCTTT.

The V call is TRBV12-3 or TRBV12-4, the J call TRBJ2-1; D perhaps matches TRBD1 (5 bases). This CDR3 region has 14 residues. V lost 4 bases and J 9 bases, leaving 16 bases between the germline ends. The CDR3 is CASSSSYGQGEQFF. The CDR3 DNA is TGTGCCAGCAGTTCGTCCTACGGGCAGGGTGAGCAGTTCTTC.

The CDR3, as DNA: TGTGCCAGCAGCCGAAGTCGGGGGCGGAACACCATATATTTT. Its protein is CASSRSRGRNTIYF. The J gene is TRBJ1-3, the V gene TRBV7-2, with a possible D match to TRBD1 (6 bases). V lost 5 bases and J 7 bases, leaving 15 bases between the germline ends. Per germline, CDR1 SGHTA and CDR2 FQGNSA. The CDR3 length is 14 residues.

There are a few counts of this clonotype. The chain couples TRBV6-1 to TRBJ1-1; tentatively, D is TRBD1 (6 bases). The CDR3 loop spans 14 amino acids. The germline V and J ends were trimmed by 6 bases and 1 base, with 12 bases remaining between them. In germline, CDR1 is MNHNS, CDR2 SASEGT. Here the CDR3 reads CASRRGGSNTEAFF. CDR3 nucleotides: TGTGCCAGCAGAAGGGGGGGGTCGAACACTGAAGCTTTCTTT.

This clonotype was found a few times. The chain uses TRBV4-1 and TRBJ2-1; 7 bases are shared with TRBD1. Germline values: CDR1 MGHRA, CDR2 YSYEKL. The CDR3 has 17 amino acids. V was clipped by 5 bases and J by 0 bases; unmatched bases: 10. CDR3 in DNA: TGCGCCAGCAGCAGACCGACAGGGAAAAGCTCCTACAATGAGCAGTTCTTC. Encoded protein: CASSRPTGKSSYNEQFF.

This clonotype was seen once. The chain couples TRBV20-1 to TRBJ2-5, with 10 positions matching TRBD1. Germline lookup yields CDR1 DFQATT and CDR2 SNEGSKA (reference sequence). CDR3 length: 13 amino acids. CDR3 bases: TGCAGCTCCGAGGACAGGGGGAAAGAGACCCAGTACTTC. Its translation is CSSEDRGKETQYF.